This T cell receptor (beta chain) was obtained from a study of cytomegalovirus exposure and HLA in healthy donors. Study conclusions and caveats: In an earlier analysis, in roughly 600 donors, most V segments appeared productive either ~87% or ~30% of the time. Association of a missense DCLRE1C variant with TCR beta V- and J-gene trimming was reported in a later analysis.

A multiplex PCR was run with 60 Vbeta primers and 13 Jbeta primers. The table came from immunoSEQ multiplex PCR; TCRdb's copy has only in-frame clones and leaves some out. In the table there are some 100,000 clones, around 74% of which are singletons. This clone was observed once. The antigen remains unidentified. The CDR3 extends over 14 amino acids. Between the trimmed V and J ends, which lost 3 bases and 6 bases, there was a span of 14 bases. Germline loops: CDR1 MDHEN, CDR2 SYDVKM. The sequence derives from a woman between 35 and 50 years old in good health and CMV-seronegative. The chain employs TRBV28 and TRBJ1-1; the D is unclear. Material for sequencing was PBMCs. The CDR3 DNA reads TGTGCCAGCAGTTTGCGGCAGTCTTGGGCTGAAGCTTTCTTT. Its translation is CASSLRQSWAEAFF.